The clone carrying this T cell receptor (beta chain) was detected a few times. The sample is drawn from a study of blood T cell repertoires in COVID-19. Study context: The United States, Italy and Spain were the sources of the acute and convalescent COVID-19 samples.

The assay was immunoSEQ multiplex PCR, and TCRdb's table has in-frame clones only and misses some. Of around 220,000 clones in the sample, approximately 79% are singletons; the top ten hold around 4.1%. CDR1 and CDR2 (germline): SGHRS, YFSETQ. The ends were cut back, 0 bases at V and 0 bases at J, with 9 bases in the middle. CDR3 length equals 16 residues. The chain recombines TRBV5-1 with TRBJ2-2; D is undetermined. Sequencing used peripheral blood. The origin of this receptor is a woman aged 40 to 55 with active or convalescent COVID-19. The CDR3 spells CASSLGSAANTGELFF. CDR3 DNA sequence: TGCGCCAGCAGCTTGGGTTCGGCGGCGAACACCGGGGAGCTGTTTTTT.